Below, one T cell receptor beta chain is given with its context. This record comes from a study of spatial heterogeneity in lung cancer. TCR cDNA molecules each had a unique molecular identifier. A single record per CDR3 protein comes from TCRdb applying MiXCR to the 5' RACE reads. The data show 82,000 or so distinct CDR3 sequences, with 10% to 15% seen just once and around 4.3% held by the top ten. Germline CDR1 and CDR2: SGHRS and YFSETQ. CDR3 size: 14 residues. V lost 0 bases to trimming and J lost 3 bases, with 10 bases between them. Time point: sample taken at primary tumor resection. Whole RNA, which was extracted from tumor, nontumor lung tissue or frozen PBMC, was sequenced without any cell sorting. The donor population consisted of some 72 patients with untreated, early-stage non-small cell lung cancer.

This clonotype was sampled from a male donor with early-stage non-small cell lung cancer. The sequences come from PBMCs, collected at surgery. The rearrangement uses TRBV5-1 and TRBJ2-7; no firm D call. CDR3: CASSLDWRRYEQYF. For the CDR3, the DNA is TGCGCCAGCAGCTTGGACTGGCGCCGCTACGAGCAGTACTTC.